This T cell receptor beta chain is from a study of cytomegalovirus exposure and HLA in healthy donors. Study background: A later analysis reported the 120 or so validation repertoires used the same platform as the approximately 670 first-cohort repertoires. Study-level results: The finding came from a later analysis; first-cohort TCR clusters tended to co-occur in the roughly 120 validation repertoires. The authors enumerated roughly 160 TCR beta chains as linked to cytomegalovirus.

As regards this clone: Its target is not known.

The donors were part of the validation cohort, which consisted of under 150 subjects and was separate from the first cohort of around 620 subjects. Sequencing used immunoSEQ multiplex PCR; TCRdb keeps in-frame clones, though not all of them. The sample has 300,000 to 450,000 clones, 75% to 90% seen once. The V and J ends lost 2 bases and 6 bases respectively, with 10 bases between them. Germline assignment: CDR1 MDHEN and CDR2 SYDVKM. This CDR3 is built from 13 residues. This receptor was identified in a woman between 18 and 29 years old in good health and CMV-seronegative. Sequencing was carried out using PBMCs. This chain uses TRBV28 with TRBJ1-2; D is ambiguous. The CDR3 nucleotides are TGTGCCAGCAGTTTAAGACAATACAATGGCTACACCTTC. This gives the protein CASSLRQYNGYTF.